The 19 T cell receptor beta chains reported below all come from one sample, sequenced in a study of cytomegalovirus exposure and HLA in healthy donors. Measured with immunoSEQ multiplex PCR; TCRdb has only the in-frame clones, and not every one. The sample yields under 200,000 clones, roughly 89% seen once. Source material: PBMCs. These receptors originate from a woman younger than 35 in good health and CMV-seropositive.

This rearrangement joins TRBV5-4 to TRBJ2-1, with a tentative D call TRBD2 (6 bases). Germline CDR1 SGHNT, CDR2 YYREEE (reference sequence). This CDR3 contains 14 residues. Trimming cost V 1 base and J 2 bases, with 7 bases left between them. The DNA for the CDR3 is TGTGCCAGCAGCTTGAGCGGGCCCTACAATGAGCAGTTCTTC. The encoded protein is CASSLSGPYNEQFF.

The chain joins TRBV28 to TRBJ2-1; TRBD1 matches at 8 bases. After removal of 2 bases from V and 0 bases from J, the junction contained 3 bases not matched to a gene. Per germline, CDR1 MDHEN and CDR2 SYDVKM. The CDR3 totals 16 residues. CDR3 nucleotides: TGTGCCAGCAGTTTAGCAACAGGGGGCTCCTACAATGAGCAGTTCTTC. Its translation: CASSLATGGSYNEQFF.

The table lists this clone with a count of one. The same CDR3 can be traced to other DNA sequences in this sample. The gene calls are TRBV7-2 and TRBJ1-4, with D tentatively TRBD1 (5 bases). The germline V gene encodes CDR1 SGHTA and CDR2 FQGNSA. The CDR3 spans 13 residues. V lost 3 bases and J 4 bases, leaving 6 bases between the germline ends. The CDR3 here is CASSLGLNEKLFF. CDR3 nucleotide sequence: TGTGCCAGCAGCTTGGGACTTAATGAAAAACTGTTTTTT.

The chain couples TRBV5-1 to TRBJ2-5; 7 bases map to TRBD1. In germline, CDR1 is SGHRS, CDR2 YFSETQ. V lost 4 bases, J lost 2 bases, and 2 bases stayed unmatched. This CDR3 has 13 residues. The CDR3: CASSTGQQETQYF. The CDR3 DNA follows: TGCGCCAGCAGCACGGGACAGCAAGAGACCCAGTACTTC.

CDR3 DNA sequence: TGTGCCAGCAGTTACTCGGACAGGGATGGCTACACCTTC. It yields the protein CASSYSDRDGYTF. The V and J genes are TRBV6-6 and TRBJ1-2; 8 bases align to TRBD1. Per germline, CDR1 MNHNY and CDR2 SVGAGI (reference sequence). This CDR3 has 13 amino acids. V lost 0 bases to trimming and J lost 6 bases; unmatched junction nucleotides: 0.

The chain's CDR3 is CASSLYSQGLYGYTF. CDR3 coding DNA: TGTGCCAGCAGCTTGTATTCCCAGGGTCTTTATGGCTACACCTTC. V is TRBV5-8 and J is TRBJ1-2, with a tentative D call TRBD1 (5 bases). The length of the CDR3 is 15 residues. Deletions cut 1 base from V and 5 bases from J, with 15 bases between. CDR1 and CDR2 from the germline V gene are SGHTS and YDEGEE.

As to this clone: With a much larger clone just one base away, this may be a read error. CDR3 nucleotide sequence: TGTGCCATCAGTGGAGCGAACACCGGGGAGCTGTTTTTT. Residues: CAISGANTGELFF. The V and J genes are TRBV10-3 and TRBJ2-2; D is unresolved. There are 13 residues in the CDR3. Trimming removed 4 bases at V and 0 bases at J, with 3 bases between. Germline assignment: CDR1 ENHRY and CDR2 SYGVKD.

The J gene is TRBJ1-2, the V gene TRBV7-6; the D gene is possibly TRBD1 (5 bases). This CDR3 is 15 amino acids long. Germline V gives CDR1 SGHVS, CDR2 FNYEAQ. V lost 1 base, J lost 2 bases, and 11 bases lay in between. For the CDR3, the DNA is TGTGCCAGCAGCTTAGGGGGCCCCGCCAACTATGGCTACACCTTC. Translated, it gives CASSLGGPANYGYTF.

This clone was observed a single time. This chain links TRBV29-1 with TRBJ2-1; a possible D gene is TRBD2 (6 bases). Trimming stripped 8 bases from V and 0 bases from J, with 20 bases between. The germline V gene encodes CDR1 SQVTM and CDR2 ANQGSEA. The CDR3 covers 16 residues. The CDR3 region has the DNA TGCAGCTCCCGGAGGGGTGGGAAGAGCTCCTACAATGAGCAGTTCTTC. This encodes CSSRRGGKSSYNEQFF.

The chain recombines TRBV28 with TRBJ2-7; D perhaps matches TRBD1 (7 bases). This CDR3 is 17 amino acids long. Trimming left V 8 bases short and J 0 bases short, with 23 bases between. Germline V CDR1 and CDR2: MDHEN, SYDVKM. The CDR3 DNA sequence: TGTGCCAGCCGCTTACCGGCCTCCCAGGGGGGCTCCTACGAGCAGTACTTC. This sequence encodes CASRLPASQGGSYEQYF.

V gene TRBV4-1 combines with J gene TRBJ2-6, with 7 bases identical to TRBD2. Germline lookup yields CDR1 MGHRA and CDR2 YSYEKL. After removal of 0 bases from V and 3 bases from J, the junction contained 2 bases not matched to a gene. There are 16 residues in the CDR3. CDR3 sequence (DNA): TGCGCCAGCAGCCAAGACGCGGGGGTTGGGGCCAACGTCCTGACTTTC. Translating gives CASSQDAGVGANVLTF.

The chain has TRBV6-5 and TRBJ2-7; 12 bases align to TRBD2. Germline V lookup: CDR1 MNHEY, CDR2 SVGAGI. J was trimmed by 5 bases and V by 8 bases; bases with no gene match: 4. CDR3 length: 13 residues. The CDR3 bases are TGTGCCAGCGAACTAGCGGGAGGTCACGAGCAGTACTTC. Protein: CASELAGGHEQYF.

The genes are TRBV18 and TRBJ2-7; TRBD1 aligns across 7 bases. The CDR3 is 16 residues long. Trimming removed 6 bases from V and 0 bases from J; junction bases left unmatched: 11. CDR1 is KGHSH, CDR2 LQKENI, per germline. The CDR3 loop reads CASSDQPDRSSYEQYF. CDR3 sequence (DNA): TGTGCCAGCTCGGATCAACCGGACAGGAGCTCCTACGAGCAGTACTTC.

This chain joins TRBV29-1 and TRBJ2-7; weak D call: TRBD2 (6 bases). The V gene lost 7 bases and the J gene lost 4 bases, with 23 bases spanning the gap. CDR1 is SQVTM, CDR2 ANQGSEA, per germline. The CDR3 spans 15 residues. The CDR3 is CSAAGGTRWGYEQYF. The DNA of the CDR3 is TGCAGCGCCGCTGGCGGGACCAGGTGGGGTTACGAGCAGTACTTC.

The gene calls are TRBV19 and TRBJ1-3; 7 positions agree with TRBD1. V lost 6 bases and J lost 4; bases outside the gene matches: 12. The germline V gene encodes CDR1 LNHDA and CDR2 SQIVND (reference sequence). CDR3 length: 16 amino acids. The CDR3 reads CASSLAAGTAGNTIYF. The CDR3 bases are TGTGCCAGTAGCCTAGCAGCCGGGACAGCGGGAAACACCATATATTTT.

The chain carries TRBV5-1 and TRBJ2-4; TRBD2 might be the D (5 bases). The germline V gene has CDR1 SGHRS and CDR2 YFSETQ. V shed 1 base and J shed 1 base, with 15 bases lying between them. CDR3 size: 17 residues. The CDR3 loop is CASSLMSGVRAKNIQYF. CDR3 DNA: TGCGCCAGCAGCTTGATGTCCGGGGTTCGGGCCAAAAACATTCAGTACTTC.

V is TRBV9 and J is TRBJ1-2; 7 nucleotides align to TRBD1. The CDR3 has 13 amino acids. CDR1 and CDR2 (germline): SGDLS, YYNGEE. J lost 9 bases, V lost 0 bases, and 5 bases had no gene match. CDR3 sequence reads: CASSVGQGDRYTF. CDR3 coding DNA: TGTGCCAGCAGCGTAGGGCAGGGGGATCGCTACACCTTC.

CDR3 in amino acids: CASSEGTVLYEQYF. In DNA, the CDR3 is TGTGCCAGCAGCGAAGGGACTGTTCTATACGAGCAGTACTTC. V and J are TRBV9 and TRBJ2-7; D perhaps matches TRBD2 (6 bases). Germline V gene data show CDR1 as SGDLS and CDR2 as YYNGEE. V gave up 3 bases and J gave up 4 bases, with 14 bases separating them. The CDR3 is 14 residues long.

The CDR3 DNA follows: TGTGCCAGCAGACTAGCGGGGGACGAGCAGTTCTTC. Amino acids: CASRLAGDEQFF. The V and J genes are TRBV27 and TRBJ2-1; TRBD2 matches 11 bases. This CDR3 comprises 12 residues. Germline V gene lookup returns CDR1 MNHEY and CDR2 SMNVEV (reference sequence). V dropped 6 bases and J dropped 10; count of bases not matched to a gene: 2.